A selection of T cell receptor beta chains follows, all from one sample in a study of blood T cell repertoires in COVID-19. This table comes from immunoSEQ multiplex PCR, and its TCRdb copy is limited to in-frame clones, with some not included. This sample has hundreds of thousands of clones, with about 90% found just once. Sequencing input: peripheral blood. These receptors were obtained from a woman aged 45-59 years with COVID-19, enrolled during active disease. Both conserved end residues are part of each CDR3. D genes are given only for firm matches. Clone size is given for some rows only: seen once, a few or many times, or a class if the clone is expanded.

once | NA | TRBJ2-7 | TRBV29-1 | TGCAGCGCCATTATCGGGGTTTCGGGCGAGCAGTACTTC | CSAIIGVSGEQYF
NA | NA | TRBJ2-2 | TRBV7-3 | TGTGCCAGCAGCACACAGGGACTAATGAACACCGGGGAGCTGTTTTTT | CASSTQGLMNTGELFF
NA | NA | TRBJ1-1 | TRBV27 | TGTGCCAGCATGGGGGAGGGGAGCATGAACACTGAAGCTTTCTTT | CASMGEGSMNTEAFF
NA | NA | TRBJ1-1 | TRBV6-5 | TGTGCCAGCAGTTTCGTTCGGTACACTGAAGCTTTCTTT | CASSFVRYTEAFF
few | NA | TRBJ1-1 | TRBV4-1 | TGCGCCAGCAGCCGGGAACCAGGGCCCACTGAAGCTTTCTTT | CASSREPGPTEAFF
NA | NA | TRBJ1-1 | TRBV2 | TGTGCCAGCAGTGAACAGGGATTGGCGGTAATGAACACTGAAGCTTTCTTT | CASSEQGLAVMNTEAFF
NA | NA | TRBJ2-7 | TRBV18 | TGTGCCAGCTCACCACCGGCCAGGGGTGAGCAGTACTTC | CASSPPARGEQYF
NA | NA | TRBJ1-1 | TRBV19 | TGTGCCAGTAGTTTACGAGGAGAGAACACTGAAGCTTTCTTT | CASSLRGENTEAFF
NA | TRBD1 | TRBJ2-5 | TRBV3-1/TRBV3-2 | TGTGCCAGCAGCCGGGGACAGGGGGCGGGAGAGACCCAGTACTTC | CASSRGQGAGETQYF
NA | NA | TRBJ1-1 | TRBV11-3 | TGTGCCAGCAGCTTAGAGGGAGGTTTGAACACTGAAGCTTTCTTT | CASSLEGGLNTEAFF
NA | NA | TRBJ2-7 | TRBV19 | TGTGCCAGTAGTACTTCAGGGGCTTCTCACTACGAGCAGTACTTC | CASSTSGASHYEQYF
once | NA | TRBJ1-5 | TRBV6-5 | TGTGCCAGCTCCCTTCGTTGGCAGAGCAATCAGCCCCAGCATTTT | CASSLRWQSNQPQHF
NA | NA | TRBJ2-7 | TRBV10-2 | TGCGCCAGCCGATGGGCCGGTTCCTCCTACGAGCAGTACTTC | CASRWAGSSYEQYF
NA | TRBD1 | TRBJ1-4 | TRBV19 | TGTGCCAGTAGTATCGACAGACAGGGAGGAGAAAAACTGTTTTTT | CASSIDRQGGEKLFF
NA | NA | TRBJ1-1 | TRBV19 | TGTGCCAGTAGCCGTGGAAGGGGGTTGGAAGCTTTCTTT | CASSRGRGLEAFF
NA | TRBD2 | TRBJ2-1 | TRBV2 | TGTGCCAGCACCGTCTGGGGGACTAGCGGGTACAATGAGCAGTTCTTC | CASTVWGTSGYNEQFF
NA | NA | TRBJ2-2 | TRBV6-2/TRBV6-3 | TGTGCCAGCAGTTACTCGCGGGATGGCGGGGAGCTGTTTTTT | CASSYSRDGGELFF
NA | NA | TRBJ1-1 | TRBV11-3 | TGTGCCAGCAGCTTAGGAGTGACAGGAGCCGCTTTCTTT | CASSLGVTGAAFF